This T cell receptor (beta chain) was obtained from a study of glioma-infiltrating T cells. Amplification of TCR alpha and beta CDR3 regions from RNA used iRepertoire nested multiplex PCR. For one-step reverse transcription and amplification, about 90-400 ng of tissue mRNA or PBMC total RNA was used. MiXCR was run by TCRdb on the multiplex PCR reads, yielding one entry per CDR3 protein. The data hold approximately 190,000 distinct CDR3 sequences, with over 30% observed a single time. Germline V CDR1 and CDR2: SGHTA, FQGNSA. The V segment lost 6 bases and the J segment 3 bases; nucleotides outside the gene matches: 6. There are 14 residues in the CDR3. The study's findings and limits: Non-neoplastic patients had below-expected tissue-blood divergence, while all gliomas exceeded expectation. CDR3 overlap between tissue and blood was very small.

In its sample, this clonotype was seen many times. Antigen unknown. The chain joins TRBV7-2 to TRBJ2-7, with TRBD1 matching over 9 bases. The clonotype was recovered from a human donor with low-grade glioma or glioblastoma, undergoing nonglioma brain surgery, or in good health (not recorded which). Material for sequencing was glioma tissue, nonneoplastic brain tissue, or PBMCs (not recorded which). The CDR3, as DNA: TGTGCCAGCAGGGGGACAGGGAGCTACTACGAGCAGTACTTC. This encodes CASRGTGSYYEQYF.